The 27 T cell receptor beta chains below come from one sample, sequenced in a study of cytomegalovirus exposure and HLA in healthy donors. The PCR made use of 60 Vbeta and 13 Jbeta primers. TCRdb keeps only in-frame clones here, not all; method: immunoSEQ multiplex PCR. The repertoire holds over 150,000 clones, approximately 71% seen once, with around 4.9% in the top ten. The sample consisted of PBMCs. These TCRs come from a male donor in good health and CMV-seronegative.

V is TRBV5-8 and J is TRBJ2-3, with TRBD1 matching over 9 bases. CDR3 length equals 14 residues. Germline lookup yields CDR1 SGHTS and CDR2 YDEGEE. V lost 4 bases, J lost 5 bases, and 5 bases stayed unmatched. The CDR3 here is CASSGGQGLDTQYF. In nucleotides, the CDR3 is TGTGCCAGCAGCGGCGGACAGGGGCTAGATACGCAGTATTTT.

V usage is TRBV2 and J usage is TRBJ2-3, with 8 nucleotides matching TRBD2. This CDR3 has 15 amino acids. Trimming removed 3 bases from V and 0 bases from J; junction bases left unmatched: 2. The germline gives CDR1 SNHLY, CDR2 FYNNEI. Here the CDR3 DNA reads TGTGCCAGCAGTGATCGCGGGAGGAGCACAGATACGCAGTATTTT. Its protein is CASSDRGRSTDTQYF.

CDR3: CASITRGPLCGKYEQYF. The CDR3 DNA follows: TGTGCCAGCATCACTAGAGGACCTCTTTGTGGGAAATACGAGCAGTACTTC. The chain has TRBV21-1 and TRBJ2-7; the D call of TRBD2 is as the table states it, not checked on the DNA. TRBV21-1 is an annotated pseudogene. The CDR3 totals 17 residues.

The genes are TRBV19 and TRBJ2-7, with a weak D call TRBD1 (6 bases). From germline, CDR1 is LNHDA and CDR2 SQIVND (reference sequence). Trimming took 2 bases from V and 2 from J, leaving 7 bases between them. CDR3 length: 13 residues. Written as DNA, the CDR3 is TGTGCCAGTAGTATAAACAGGGCCTACGAGCAGTACTTC. It encodes CASSINRAYEQYF.

Points on this clone: The junction and the germline gene differ at one end; a read error may be behind it. The rearrangement joins TRBV6-5 to TRBJ2-5, with D maybe TRBD2 (6 bases). The germline V gene has CDR1 MNHEY and CDR2 SVGAGI. CDR3 length: 11 amino acids. The CDR3 sequence is CASNYGRGEYF. CDR3 nucleotide sequence: TGTGCCAGCAATTACGGGCGGGGAGAGTACTTC.

The V gene is TRBV7-3, the J gene TRBJ2-4; 7 positions agree with TRBD2. Germline V lookup: CDR1 SGHTA, CDR2 FQGTGA. Trimming took 8 bases from V and 8 from J; bases not matched to a gene: 6. The CDR3 is 12 amino acids. CDR3 in amino acids: CASSGGGDIQYF. CDR3 DNA: TGTGCCAGCTCGGGCGGGGGAGACATTCAGTACTTC.

CDR3 in DNA: TGTGCCAGCTCACCAAGGCGGCTAGCTGGGGTCGAGCAGTACTTC. It specifies CASSPRRLAGVEQYF. V gene TRBV18 combines with J gene TRBJ2-7; possibly TRBD2 for D (5 bases). V was pared by 2 bases and J by 6 bases, with 17 bases between. The CDR3 is made up of 15 amino acids. Germline CDR1 reads KGHSH; CDR2 reads LQKENI.

This clone has a handful of counts. This chain links TRBV6-1 with TRBJ2-7, with 7 bases matching TRBD2. CDR3 length equals 13 residues. V dropped 8 bases and J dropped 3; count of bases not matched to a gene: 7. The germline gives CDR1 MNHNS, CDR2 SASEGT. CDR3 sequence reads: CASPRREIYEQYF. The CDR3 region has the DNA TGTGCCAGCCCCCGGCGGGAGATCTACGAGCAGTACTTC.

V and J are TRBV19 and TRBJ1-2; a possible D gene is TRBD1 (6 bases). Trimming cost V 5 bases and J 3 bases, with 13 bases left between them. The CDR3 sequence is 14 residues long. Germline CDR1 reads LNHDA; CDR2 reads SQIVND (reference sequence). The CDR3 reads CASSPNRDHYGYTF. The CDR3 nucleotides read TGTGCCAGTAGTCCGAACAGGGACCACTATGGCTACACCTTC.

The gene calls are TRBV28 and TRBJ2-7, with 7 nucleotides matching TRBD1. CDR1 and CDR2 from the germline V gene are MDHEN and SYDVKM. Trimming at V came to 6 bases and at J to 5 bases, leaving 4 bases not matched to a gene. The CDR3 is 12 residues long. Written as DNA, the CDR3 is TGTGCCAGCAGACTTACAGGGGACGAGCAGTACTTC. It translates to CASRLTGDEQYF.

The chain uses TRBV5-1 and TRBJ2-5, with TRBD2 identical over 10 bases. The J call may be faulty, since TRBJ2-7 better matches the DNA end. The length of the CDR3 is 15 residues. Germline CDR1 is SGHRS and CDR2 is YFSETQ. The CDR3 protein is CASSLSSGSGYEQYF. CDR3 DNA sequence: TGCGCCAGCAGCTTGTCTAGCGGGAGTGGGTACGAGCAGTACTTC.

A remark on this clone: Its ends do not fully match the called genes, so a read error is possible. The genes are TRBV7-9 and TRBJ1-5; weak D call: TRBD1 (5 bases). Germline CDR1 is SEHNR and CDR2 is FQNEAQ (reference sequence). The CDR3 is made up of 15 amino acids. This CDR3 reads CSSSMAGLEDQPQHF. The CDR3 coding sequence is TGTTCCAGCAGCATGGCAGGGCTAGAGGATCAGCCCCAGCATTTT.

The chain is built from TRBV19 and TRBJ1-5, with 7 bases fitting TRBD1. The CDR3 is made up of 15 amino acids. V shed 5 bases and J 2 bases; nucleotides not matched to a gene: 6. Germline V gene data show CDR1 as LNHDA and CDR2 as SQIVND (reference sequence). CDR3: CASSPTGAGNQPQHF. The CDR3 bases are TGTGCCAGTAGTCCTACAGGGGCCGGCAATCAGCCCCAGCATTTT.

The chain couples TRBV5-4 to TRBJ2-7, with 7 positions matching TRBD1. The length of the CDR3 is 13 residues. V shed 2 bases and J 2 bases; nucleotides not matched to a gene: 1. CDR1 is SGHNT and CDR2 is YYREEE in the germline V gene (reference sequence). The DNA of the CDR3 is TGTGCCAGCAGCTTCACAGGGGCCTACGAGCAGTACTTC. Its translation is CASSFTGAYEQYF.

V gene TRBV7-2 combines with J gene TRBJ2-7; 7 bases are a match to TRBD2. This CDR3 contains 13 residues. The trim removed 5 bases at V and 5 bases at J, leaving 6 bases unmatched. The germline V gene encodes CDR1 SGHTA and CDR2 FQGNSA. The chain's CDR3 is CASSGGGYDEQYF. Written as DNA, the CDR3 is TGTGCCAGCAGCGGGGGGGGATATGACGAGCAGTACTTC.

J is TRBJ2-7 and V is TRBV18; 7 bases fit TRBD2. Germline-derived CDR1 and CDR2 are KGHSH and LQKENI. The CDR3 contains 16 residues. After removal of 3 bases from V and 5 bases from J, the junction contained 13 bases not matched to a gene. The CDR3 DNA sequence: TGTGCCAGCTCACCCTCCTTAGGCGGGAGTAGACACGAGCAGTACTTC. Encoded protein: CASSPSLGGSRHEQYF. The complete variable domain, with remaining parts taken from reference TRBV18 and TRBJ2-7, reads NAGVMQNPRHLVRRRGQEARLRCSPMKGHSHVYWYRQLPEEGLKFMVYLQKENIIDESGMPKERFSAEFPKEGPSILRIQQVVRGDSAAYFCASSPSLGGSRHEQYFGPGTRLTVT.

This clone has more than one count but fewer than ten. The rearrangement links TRBV10-2 to TRBJ1-5, with 7 bases matching TRBD1. V was pared by 0 bases and J by 7 bases, with 9 bases of the junction left unmatched. The germline CDR1 and CDR2 sequences are WSHSY and SAAADI. The CDR3 contains 16 residues. The CDR3 nucleotides read TGCGCCAGCAGTGAGTCCCCACAGGGGAATTACCAGCCCCAGCATTTT. Translation: CASSESPQGNYQPQHF.

V gene TRBV5-1 combines with J gene TRBJ2-1; D is possibly TRBD2 (6 bases). Germline V gene data show CDR1 as SGHRS and CDR2 as YFSETQ. The CDR3 covers 14 residues. V was clipped by 4 bases and J by 8 bases, with 16 bases between them. The CDR3 DNA sequence: TGCGCCAGCAGCCCGGGGGACTGGTACGATGAGCAGTTCTTC. The encoded protein is CASSPGDWYDEQFF.

The gene calls are TRBV18 and TRBJ2-1, with D perhaps TRBD2 (6 bases). Trimming removed 6 bases at V and 6 bases at J, with 12 bases between. The CDR3 loop spans 13 amino acids. The germline V gene has CDR1 KGHSH and CDR2 LQKENI. For the CDR3, the DNA is TGTGCCAGCTCGCGACTAGATTCCAATGAGCAGTTCTTC. It yields the protein CASSRLDSNEQFF.

The rearrangement links TRBV7-8 to TRBJ1-1; perhaps TRBD1 as D (6 bases). Trimming left V 5 bases short and J 10 bases short, with 11 bases between. Germline V CDR1 and CDR2: SGHVS, FQNEAQ. This CDR3 region has 11 residues. CDR3 sequence reads: CASSHIQGAFF. CDR3 nucleotides: TGTGCCAGCAGCCACATACAGGGAGCTTTCTTT.

In its sample, this clone was seen once. The chain employs TRBV7-6 and TRBJ2-2, with 10 bases lining up with TRBD1. The CDR3 contains 15 residues. From germline, CDR1 is SGHVS and CDR2 FNYEAQ. V was pared by 6 bases and J by 5 bases, with 6 bases of the junction left unmatched. CDR3 residues: CASSPGTGVTGELFF. CDR3 nucleotide sequence: TGTGCCAGCAGTCCCGGGACAGGGGTTACCGGGGAGCTGTTTTTT.

The rearrangement links TRBV2 to TRBJ1-4, with D maybe TRBD1 (5 bases). Looked up from germline, CDR1 is SNHLY and CDR2 is FYNNEI. Trimming shortened V by 8 bases and J by 7 bases, and 17 bases separated the two germline ends. The CDR3 has 14 residues. The DNA of the CDR3 is TGTGCCAGCCGAGCGGGGCAGGGAGTTGAAAAACTGTTTTTT. It specifies CASRAGQGVEKLFF.

The chain recombines TRBV5-8 with TRBJ1-4; 9 nucleotides agree with TRBD1. J was trimmed by 1 base and V by 4 bases; bases with no gene match: 5. The CDR3 extends over 16 amino acids. Germline CDR1 reads SGHTS; CDR2 reads YDEGEE. The CDR3 here is CASSPGQGVTNEKLFF. CDR3 nucleotide sequence: TGTGCCAGCAGCCCGGGACAGGGCGTAACTAATGAAAAACTGTTTTTT.

This sequence joins TRBV6-1 and TRBJ1-2; D possibly corresponds to TRBD1 (5 bases). This CDR3 has 13 amino acids. The germline V and J ends were trimmed by 8 bases and 6 bases, with 16 bases remaining between them. Germline-derived CDR1 and CDR2 are MNHNS and SASEGT. This CDR3 reads CASDRADSDGYTF. As DNA, the CDR3 is TGTGCCAGCGACAGAGCCGATAGTGATGGCTACACCTTC.

CDR3 DNA: TGTGCCAGCAGGAACAGGGGGGGCCAGTTCTTC. Translation gives CASRNRGGQFF. The chain couples TRBV2 to TRBJ2-1, with D tentatively TRBD1 (8 bases). Germline V lookup: CDR1 SNHLY, CDR2 FYNNEI. Trimming stripped 6 bases from V and 13 bases from J, with 13 bases between. The CDR3 has 11 amino acids.

This clone was seen only a few times. V is TRBV2 and J is TRBJ2-7; D ambiguous. The CDR3 totals 12 residues. The ends were cut back, 4 bases at V and 1 base at J, with 5 bases in the middle. From germline, CDR1 is SNHLY and CDR2 FYNNEI. CDR3 coding DNA: TGTGCCAGCAGTGCCCCATCCTACGAGCAGTACTTC. The encoded protein is CASSAPSYEQYF.

This clone was seen only a few times. The chain links TRBV19 to TRBJ2-3; 9 positions match TRBD2. The CDR3 runs to 16 residues. The J segment lost 6 bases and the V segment lost 1 base, leaving 8 bases of the junction unmatched. Germline V CDR1 and CDR2: LNHDA, SQIVND (reference sequence). CDR3 protein: CASSIGGLAGRDTQYF. DNA for the CDR3: TGTGCCAGTAGTATAGGGGGCCTAGCGGGGAGGGATACGCAGTATTTT.